Presented here are 30 T cell receptor beta chains from one specimen sequenced in a study of shared clonotypes between healthy human individuals. Measured with immunoSEQ multiplex PCR; TCRdb has only the in-frame clones, and not every one. The data show roughly 2.2 million clones, with around 92% seen just once and 0.37% held by the top ten. Sequences were obtained from naive CD4+ T cells from PBMCs. Subset indicated: CD45RA+ positively selected. The receptors were sampled from a man between 18 and 35 years old in good health. Some clones in this sample may be carry-over from other donors' samples.

The J gene is TRBJ2-7, the V gene TRBV27; D unclear. The CDR3 consists of 16 residues. Trimming removed 3 bases at V and 0 bases at J, with 15 bases between. Germline V gene lookup returns CDR1 MNHEY and CDR2 SMNVEV (reference sequence). CDR3 in amino acids: CASSLFAHYPSYEQYF. As DNA, the CDR3 is TGTGCCAGCAGTTTGTTCGCCCACTACCCCTCCTACGAGCAGTACTTC.

Only a few counts were recorded for this clone. The gene calls are TRBV6-1 and TRBJ1-2; D is possibly TRBD1 (5 bases). The V gene lost 6 bases and the J gene lost 11 bases, with 13 bases spanning the gap. The CDR3 consists of 11 residues. The germline gives CDR1 MNHNS, CDR2 SASEGT. CDR3 residues: CASRNGGRYTF. CDR3 DNA: TGTGCCAGCAGAAACGGGGGAAGGTACACCTTC.

The chain combines TRBV7-8 with TRBJ2-3, with 9 bases aligning to TRBD2. The germline V gene has CDR1 SGHVS and CDR2 FQNEAQ. The CDR3 length is 17 residues. V dropped 4 bases and J dropped 4; count of bases not matched to a gene: 12. CDR3 region: CASSSTVAGGPADTQYF. CDR3 in DNA: TGTGCCAGCAGCTCCACCGTGGCGGGAGGGCCCGCAGATACGCAGTATTTT.

The V call is TRBV19, the J call TRBJ1-5, with D unresolved. Per germline, CDR1 LNHDA and CDR2 SQIVND (reference sequence). V lost 5 bases to trimming and J lost 0 bases, with 14 bases between them. This CDR3 spans 16 amino acids. The CDR3 DNA is TGTGCCAGTAGTCCCCGGACGGAGAATAGCAATCAGCCCCAGCATTTT. It yields the protein CASSPRTENSNQPQHF.

The chain joins TRBV5-3 to TRBJ2-3; the D is unclear. TRBV5-3 counts as an open reading frame of uncertain function. V lost 1 base, J lost 8 bases, and 2 bases lay in between. CDR3 length: 10 amino acids. CDR3: CARSLTTQYF. CDR3 coding DNA: TGTGCCAGAAGCTTGACTACGCAGTATTTT.

V usage is TRBV7-2 and J usage is TRBJ1-3, with D maybe TRBD1 (5 bases). Trimming removed 1 base from V and 0 bases from J, with 10 bases in between. Germline assignment: CDR1 SGHTA and CDR2 FQGNSA. This CDR3 is built from 16 residues. The CDR3 nucleotides are TGTGCCAGCAGCTTAGTCGGCGGGGGCTCTGGAAACACCATATATTTT. Amino acid sequence: CASSLVGGGSGNTIYF.

V gene TRBV18 combines with J gene TRBJ1-1; TRBD1 is a possible D gene (6 bases). Germline values: CDR1 KGHSH, CDR2 LQKENI. The CDR3 totals 15 residues. Trimming took 0 bases from V and 3 from J, leaving 11 bases between them. The CDR3 protein is CASSPPQGRDTEAFF. The CDR3 region has the DNA TGTGCCAGCTCACCACCGCAGGGGCGTGACACTGAAGCTTTCTTT. The whole variable domain, remainder taken from reference TRBV18 and TRBJ1-1, is NAGVMQNPRHLVRRRGQEARLRCSPMKGHSHVYWYRQLPEEGLKFMVYLQKENIIDESGMPKERFSAEFPKEGPSILRIQQVVRGDSAAYFCASSPPQGRDTEAFFGQGTRLTVV.

The rearrangement links TRBV7-2 to TRBJ2-3, with TRBD1 identical over 9 bases. The length of the CDR3 is 17 residues. CDR1 and CDR2 from the germline V gene are SGHTA and FQGNSA. The trim removed 4 bases at V and 4 bases at J, leaving 12 bases unmatched. Written as DNA, the CDR3 is TGTGCCAGCAGCTCGAAACAGGGGGCGCCCGGCCCAGATACGCAGTATTTT. Residues: CASSSKQGAPGPDTQYF.

The CDR3 spells CASSPRTADNYGYTF. The CDR3 DNA sequence: TGTGCCAGCTCACCAAGGACCGCTGACAACTATGGCTACACCTTC. The chain is built from TRBV18 and TRBJ1-2; D call uncertain. The germline gives CDR1 KGHSH, CDR2 LQKENI. CDR3 length: 15 amino acids. The ends were cut back, 2 bases at V and 2 bases at J, with 12 bases in the middle. The full variable domain, in which reference TRBV18 and TRBJ1-2 provide the parts outside the CDR3, is NAGVMQNPRHLVRRRGQEARLRCSPMKGHSHVYWYRQLPEEGLKFMVYLQKENIIDESGMPKERFSAEFPKEGPSILRIQQVVRGDSAAYFCASSPRTADNYGYTFGSGTRLTVV.

The V and J genes are TRBV9 and TRBJ2-1; tentative D call: TRBD1 (8 bases). The CDR3 extends over 14 amino acids. Germline V lookup: CDR1 SGDLS, CDR2 YYNGEE. V lost 3 bases to trimming and J lost 10 bases, with 17 bases between them. This CDR3 is CASSAQTGGGEQFF. CDR3 nucleotide sequence: TGTGCCAGCAGCGCCCAAACAGGGGGGGGCGAGCAGTTCTTC.

The rearrangement joins TRBV5-1 to TRBJ2-1, with TRBD2 matching 11 bases. Trimming at V came to 4 bases and at J to 6 bases, leaving 9 bases not matched to a gene. Per germline, CDR1 SGHRS and CDR2 YFSETQ. The CDR3 totals 16 residues. This chain's CDR3 is CASSPQLAGGGNEQFF. Written as DNA, the CDR3 is TGCGCCAGCAGCCCACAGTTAGCGGGAGGGGGCAATGAGCAGTTCTTC.

This clone was picked up one time. Distinct nucleotide sequences in the sample also encode this CDR3. J is TRBJ1-2 and V is TRBV4-1, with D unclear. In germline, CDR1 is MGHRA, CDR2 YSYEKL. There are 13 residues in the CDR3. V lost 1 base and J lost 5, with 8 bases in between. CDR3 nucleotides: TGCGCCAGCAGCCAAGTAGAAGGATATGGCTACACCTTC. This encodes CASSQVEGYGYTF.

The chain uses TRBV4-3 and TRBJ2-4; D possibly corresponds to TRBD1 (5 bases). CDR3 length: 15 amino acids. The germline V gene encodes CDR1 LGHNA and CDR2 YSLEER. Trimming removed 0 bases at V and 5 bases at J, with 11 bases between. The CDR3 nucleotides read TGCGCCAGCAGCCAAGATCTGACAGACCAAAACATTCAGTACTTC. Amino acids: CASSQDLTDQNIQYF.

About this clone itself: The sample has other DNA sequences that encode this CDR3 too. The chain links TRBV7-3 to TRBJ2-3; D call uncertain. In germline, CDR1 is SGHTA, CDR2 FQGTGA. The CDR3 extends over 12 amino acids. V lost 4 bases and J lost 2, with 4 bases in between. CDR3 sequence: CASSSNTDTQYF. The DNA for the CDR3 is TGTGCCAGCAGCTCCAACACAGATACGCAGTATTTT.

The chain recombines TRBV7-3 with TRBJ2-1; TRBD1 agrees at 7 bases. The CDR3 consists of 15 residues. Germline assignment: CDR1 SGHTA and CDR2 FQGTGA. Germline trimming cut 5 bases from V and 5 bases from J; bases unmatched to any gene: 9. The DNA for the CDR3 is TGTGCCAGCAGCGGAACCGGGACAGTCGACAATGAGCAGTTCTTC. Amino acid sequence: CASSGTGTVDNEQFF.

V and J are TRBV4-1 and TRBJ2-5; D possibly matches TRBD1 or TRBD2 (5 bases each). Near its end, the DNA agrees better with TRBJ2-7, so the J call may be wrong. Germline CDR1 reads MGHRA; CDR2 reads YSYEKL. The length of the CDR3 is 16 residues. The chain's CDR3 is CASSLFPGASSYEQYF. The DNA of the CDR3 is TGCGCCAGCAGTCTATTCCCCGGGGCAAGCTCCTACGAGCAGTACTTC.

The J gene is TRBJ2-1, the V gene TRBV5-1; 10 positions match TRBD2. Trimming removed 4 bases from V and 10 bases from J; junction bases left unmatched: 8. The CDR3 runs 14 residues. CDR1 SGHRS and CDR2 YFSETQ come from the germline V gene. The chain's CDR3 is CASSPGTSVVEQFF. DNA of the CDR3: TGCGCCAGCAGCCCGGGGACTAGCGTCGTCGAGCAGTTCTTC.

The CDR3 is CASSLAGEYEQYF. DNA of the CDR3: TGCGCCAGCAGCTTAGCGGGAGAGTACGAGCAGTACTTC. The chain has TRBV5-1 and TRBJ2-7; TRBD2 matches 8 bases. The CDR3 runs to 13 residues. Germline loops: CDR1 SGHRS, CDR2 YFSETQ. The V segment lost 2 bases and the J segment 4 bases; nucleotides outside the gene matches: 2.

The rearrangement uses TRBV2 and TRBJ1-2; 7 nucleotides match TRBD1. Germline loops: CDR1 SNHLY, CDR2 FYNNEI. V gave up 8 bases and J gave up 0 bases; unmatched junction bases: 9. CDR3 length: 15 residues. CDR3 sequence (DNA): TGTGCCAGCTGCAGACAGGGCCCTACTAACTATGGCTACACCTTC. Its protein product is CASCRQGPTNYGYTF.

A single count supports this clone. V gene TRBV7-3 combines with J gene TRBJ2-5, with D possibly TRBD2 on 6 matching bases. The CDR3 sequence is 16 residues long. With 1 base removed from V and 1 base from J, the gap between germline ends came to 13 bases. In germline, CDR1 is SGHTA, CDR2 FQGTGA. The CDR3 DNA reads TGTGCCAGCAGCTTAATGGGTAGCGGAGCCCAAGAGACCCAGTACTTC. As protein: CASSLMGSGAQETQYF.

This chain uses TRBV6-4 with TRBJ1-5, with no clear D. Germline-derived CDR1 and CDR2 are MRHNA and SNTAGT. The CDR3 loop spans 15 amino acids. The V and J ends lost 2 bases and 1 base respectively, with 9 bases between them. The CDR3 DNA reads as TGTGCCAGCAGTGACACTCCTAAAAGCAATCAGCCCCAGCATTTT. Translation: CASSDTPKSNQPQHF.

V and J are TRBV28 and TRBJ2-3, with TRBD1 identical over 7 bases. There are 15 residues in the CDR3. Germline V gives CDR1 MDHEN, CDR2 SYDVKM. The V segment lost 6 bases and the J segment 0 bases; nucleotides outside the gene matches: 6. The CDR3 loop reads CASSLGQSSTDTQYF. In nucleotides, the CDR3 is TGTGCCAGCAGCCTGGGACAGTCCAGCACAGATACGCAGTATTTT. Full variable domain (rest looked up from reference TRBV28 and TRBJ2-3): DVKVTQSSRYLVKRTGEKVFLECVQDMDHENMFWYRQDPGLGLRLIYFSYDVKMKEKGDIPEGYSVSREKKERFSLILESASTNQTSMYLCASSLGQSSTDTQYFGPGTRLTVL.

The chain employs TRBV2 and TRBJ1-1; possible D gene TRBD1, 5 bases. Germline V gene lookup returns CDR1 SNHLY and CDR2 FYNNEI. The length of the CDR3 is 14 residues. The V end was cut by 2 bases, the J end by 6 bases, with 13 bases between. The CDR3 is CASSETGGRPEAFF. As DNA, the CDR3 is TGTGCCAGCAGTGAAACGGGGGGTAGACCTGAAGCTTTCTTT.

The V call is TRBV29-1, the J call TRBJ2-1, with D tentatively TRBD2 (5 bases). V was cut by 4 bases and J by 9 bases, with 10 bases left in between. From germline, CDR1 is SQVTM and CDR2 ANQGSEA. This CDR3 region has 11 residues. The CDR3 region has the DNA TGCAGCGTTGGAGGGTACCGTGAGCAGTTCTTC. As protein: CSVGGYREQFF.

V and J are TRBV5-1 and TRBJ2-1; D perhaps matches TRBD2 (6 bases). Between the trimmed V and J ends, which lost 1 base and 2 bases, there was a span of 10 bases. Germline V CDR1 and CDR2: SGHRS, YFSETQ. This CDR3 is built from 15 residues. The CDR3 region has the DNA TGCGCCAGCAGCTTGCAGCTAGCGACCTACAATGAGCAGTTCTTC. Residues: CASSLQLATYNEQFF.

The V gene is TRBV7-2, the J gene TRBJ1-2; 7 positions agree with TRBD1. The CDR3 is 14 residues long. V gave up 5 bases and J gave up 4 bases; unmatched junction bases: 7. Germline lookup yields CDR1 SGHTA and CDR2 FQGNSA. The CDR3 nucleotides read TGTGCCAGCAGCCTGACAGGGTATGGCTATGGCTACACCTTC. Protein: CASSLTGYGYGYTF.

This chain links TRBV27 with TRBJ1-2; D is uncertain. The V end was cut by 2 bases, the J end by 7 bases, with 20 bases between. Per the germline V gene, CDR1 is MNHEY and CDR2 is SMNVEV (reference sequence). CDR3 length: 16 amino acids. The CDR3 loop reads CASSLKAGWTPSGYTF. Here the CDR3 DNA reads TGTGCCAGCAGTTTAAAGGCGGGGTGGACCCCCTCTGGCTACACCTTC.

J is TRBJ2-5 and V is TRBV29-1; 7 nucleotides align to TRBD1. The length of the CDR3 is 12 residues. After removal of 6 bases from V and 5 bases from J, the junction contained 6 bases not matched to a gene. CDR1 and CDR2 from the germline V gene are SQVTM and ANQGSEA. The CDR3 loop reads CSVGQVRETQYF. The DNA of the CDR3 is TGCAGCGTCGGACAGGTCCGGGAGACCCAGTACTTC. The full variable domain, in which reference TRBV29-1 and TRBJ2-5 provide the parts outside the CDR3, is SAVISQKPSRDICQRGTSLTIQCQVDSQVTMMFWYRQQPGQSLTLIATANQGSEATYESGFVIDKFPISRPNLTFSTLTVSNMSPEDSSIYLCSVGQVRETQYFGPGTRLLVL.

The chain joins TRBV6-1 to TRBJ1-2; D is possibly TRBD1 (5 bases). This CDR3 is 12 amino acids long. The germline V gene encodes CDR1 MNHNS and CDR2 SASEGT. The V end lost 7 bases, the J end lost 3 bases, and 9 bases lay between the germline ends. The CDR3 DNA reads TGTGCCAGCATGCAGGGAGACTATGGCTACACCTTC. It translates to CASMQGDYGYTF.

This chain connects TRBV19 to TRBJ1-2; D is undetermined. This CDR3 has 14 amino acids. Germline assignment: CDR1 LNHDA and CDR2 SQIVND (reference sequence). Deletions cut 3 bases from V and 2 bases from J, with 10 bases between. In nucleotides, the CDR3 is TGTGCCAGTAGTATCCTTGGCAGCAACTATGGCTACACCTTC. This encodes CASSILGSNYGYTF.